This T cell receptor beta chain is drawn from a study of beta chain features in type 1 diabetes. Study observations and caveats: It was among patients, rather than healthy donors, that naive, central memory and Treg TCRB repertoires appeared more similar. All four CD4+ subsets of Type 1 diabetes patients contained TCRB CDR3s that were moderately but significantly shorter.

One heparinised blood draw averaging around 120 mL was given by each donor. Expressed TCRB transcripts were sequenced because the isolated RNA had all been reverse transcribed beforehand. Clones were read by immunoSEQ multiplex PCR, and TCRdb kept only the in-frame ones, dropping some. The table has 200,000 to 250,000 clones, less than 35% seen once; the top ten hold under 5%. The CDR3 extends over 15 amino acids. Germline CDR1 LNHNV, CDR2 YYDKDF (reference sequence). The J segment lost 8 bases and the V segment lost 1 base, leaving 8 bases of the junction unmatched. This clone was counted only a few times. Its antigen is unknown.

V gene TRBV15 combines with J gene TRBJ1-2; 9 bases map to TRBD1. The sequenced sample was central memory CD4+ T cells from blood. The receptor was derived from a man aged 25-45 years in good health. CDR3 in amino acids: CATSRGWDREVGYTF. The CDR3 bases are TGTGCCACCAGCAGAGGCTGGGACAGGGAGGTCGGCTACACCTTC.